The entry below gives a single T cell receptor (beta chain) sequence along with its context. Its antigen is unknown. The DNA ends 3 residues before the CDR3 does, and the rest of the CDR3 is filled in from the germline J gene. CDR3 length: 15 amino acids. V lost 3 bases to trimming and J lost 1 base; unmatched junction nucleotides: 5. Looked up from germline, CDR1 is LNHDA and CDR2 is SQIVND (reference sequence). The data were taken from a study of T cell clonality in common variable immunodeficiency. Points from the study as a whole: CVID subjects had higher TCRbeta clonality than healthy controls, most marked in about a third.

Some clones are missing from TCRdb's copy, which holds only in-frame ones; the method was immunoSEQ multiplex PCR. There are 45,000 to 55,000 clones in the sample, none observed a single time. This sequence joins TRBV19 and TRBJ1-1; 7 positions agree with TRBD1. The material sequenced was peripheral blood mononuclear cells. This clonotype originated in a person aged 18-69 years in good health. Partial CDR3 DNA: TGTGCCAGTAGTATTGAGGGGGCGCAGAACACTGAA. Translated: CASSIEGAQNTE. The entire CDR3 reads CASSIEGAQNTEAFF.